This is a list of T cell receptor beta chains from one sample in a study of blood T cell repertoires in COVID-19. Using immunoSEQ multiplex PCR, the repertoire was profiled, and TCRdb retains in-frame clones only, with some absent. The sample contains approximately 300,000 clones, about 85% of which appear only once. The sequenced sample was peripheral blood. The receptors shown here come from a human donor with COVID-19, enrolled during active disease. The donor label of this sample is uncertain. The conserved cysteine and the conserved F or W are not part of the CDR3 here. The order of the fields is V gene, CDR3 protein.

>TRBV29-1
SVGLSRGEQY
>TRBV6-5
ASSPEGLSDGYT
>TRBV6-2/TRBV6-3
ASSGRLAGTYNEQF
>TRBV2
ASRFFKGDGELF
>TRBV6-5
ASSYQGAESPLH
>TRBV6-1
ASSDAGAGESSNEKLF
>TRBV27
ASSLPGADTQY
>TRBV2
ASRVGQGLVPY
>TRBV7-2
ASSFRGNQPQH
>TRBV6-2/TRBV6-3
ASSYSMGQGAFYNEQF
>TRBV5-4
ASSTDRVGGQETQY
>TRBV5-1
ASSLADSFNQPQH
>TRBV2
ANTQGIRTEAF
>TRBV3-1/TRBV3-2
ASSQGDISNQPQH
>TRBV9
ASSVEPDRGPGNTIY
>TRBV10-3
AISDGTSGSYEQY
>TRBV5-1
ASSLVSGNQPQH
>TRBV19
ASKGGRDLNEQF
>TRBV19
ASSPAGRDHYEQY
>TRBV6-5
ASVGDSNQPQH
>TRBV7-9
ASSLLTEDNYGYT
>TRBV7-9
ASSTQAGGGTGELF
>TRBV2
ASSGDRGHQPQH
>TRBV2
ASSVEGNTIY
>TRBV3-1/TRBV3-2
ASSQDGGREGIQY
>TRBV9
ASSATRQGGYEQY
>TRBV11-3
ASSLRLADTQY